This T cell receptor beta chain was retrieved from a study of molecular identifiers for immune sequencing clone quantification. One entry per CDR3 protein results from TCRdb running MiXCR on the PCR reads. The profile shows under 65,000 distinct CDR3 sequences, 20% to 25% of them singletons. For this clonotype: Its target is not known. A much larger clone differs from this one at a single base, so this may be a read error.

CDR1 SGHRS and CDR2 YFSETQ come from the germline V gene. This CDR3 contains 15 residues. Study outcomes and limitations: Sizes of highly expanded clones could be underestimated through identical TCRs sharing a barcode. Clones above 20 RNA copies contained over 98% of effector molecules but under 1% of naive ones. Spiked Jurkat TCR RNA originating from one cell could reportedly be identified amid about a million naive cells.

The sequence was collected from a human donor in good health. Some libraries in this study had Jurkat cell RNA spiked in. Sequenced input: naive CD8+ T cells from blood, with Jurkat cell RNA spiked in. The sample's subset: FACS-sorted CD8+CD4-CCR7+CD45RA+ naive T cells. The chain is built from TRBV5-1 and TRBJ1-1; D is perhaps TRBD1 (5 bases). The CDR3 sequence: CASSLVGSGLTEASF. CDR3 bases: TGCGCCAGCAGCTTGGTAGGGTCAGGGCTCACTGAAGCTTCCTTT. Filled out from reference TRBV5-1 and TRBJ1-1, the complete variable domain reads KAGVTQTPRYLIKTRGQQVTLSCSPISGHRSVSWYQQTPGQGLQFLFEYFSETQRNKGNFPGRFSGRQFSNSRSEMNVSTLELGDSALYLCASSLVGSGLTEASFGQGTRLTVV.